This TCR beta chain is from a study of T cell repertoires in cytomegalovirus infection. About the study: Public TCR beta signatures were indicative of both CMV infection and a matching HLA type.

The study's findings and limits: CMV-specific TCR beta clonotypes restricted by HLA-C dominated the ex vivo response. The cumulative frequency of public TCR beta families distinguished individuals who carried CMV together with the relevant HLA.

With regard to this clonotype: Its antigen is not known.

Trimming removed 1 base at V and 5 bases at J, with 3 bases between. This CDR3 has 12 amino acids. The germline V gene has CDR1 LGHNT and CDR2 FRNRAP. A single record per CDR3 protein comes from TCRdb applying MiXCR to the reads. The table has 150,000 to 200,000 distinct CDR3 sequences, approximately 15% seen once. The sequencing sample was made of PBMCs. This clonotype was obtained from a human donor in good health (CMV status not recorded). Some clones in this sample may be carry-over from other donors' samples. The J gene is TRBJ1-5, the V gene TRBV12-5, with no clear D. CDR3: CASGLGDQPQHF. CDR3 coding DNA: TGTGCTAGTGGTTTGGGGGATCAGCCCCAGCATTTT.